This T cell receptor beta chain is from a study of CD8+ T cells in alopecia areata. Following RNA extraction, reverse transcription yielded cDNA that acted as the sequencing template. Libraries were prepared by immunoSEQ multiplex PCR; TCRdb keeps only in-frame clonotypes and omits some of them. This sample carries over 150,000 clones, approximately 59% of them seen once, and the ten largest clones take 14% to 15%. V was trimmed by 7 bases and J by 1 base, leaving 9 bases between them. The germline gives CDR1 SEHNR, CDR2 FQNEAQ (reference sequence). This CDR3 comprises 13 residues. Lesional scalp punch biopsies and peripheral blood were collected from alopecia areata patients. This clone turned up a few times. What it binds is not known. Study-level findings and limits: Clonality exceeded that of normal scalp in lesional scalp, most notably in alopecia totalis/universalis.

The clonotype originates from a human donor with alopecia areata. The sample in question was CD4+ T cells sorted from blood, obtained at week 0. J is TRBJ2-3 and V is TRBV7-9; D unclear. CDR3 region: CASNNAGTDTQYF. The CDR3 nucleotides are TGTGCCAGCAATAATGCTGGCACAGATACGCAGTATTTT.